The sequence of this T cell receptor (beta chain) was determined in a study of blood T cells in healthy people across ages. With a J-beta primer mix and a sample-barcoded 5' primer, a second PCR ran about 7 to 12 cycles. TCRdb re-derived calls from the 5' RACE reads in MiXCR, one entry per CDR3 protein. Of around 1,000,000 distinct CDR3 sequences listed, roughly a quarter were seen once; the top ten hold less than 0.85%. This CDR3 has 13 amino acids. Germline V lookup: CDR1 SQVTM, CDR2 ANQGSEA. These data are also associated with another study on T cells of mothers and their children.

This TCR was recovered from a girl aged 2 to 10 in good health. Sequencing was performed on blood. V is TRBV29-1 and J is TRBJ2-5, with D unclear. The DNA end is more similar to TRBJ2-1, so the J call may be wrong. The DNA of the CDR3 is TGCAGCGCCTTACTGCTTTACGTCAATGAGCAGTTCTTC. It specifies CSALLLYVNEQFF.